Listed here are 3 T cell receptor beta chains from one sample, sequenced in a study of cytomegalovirus exposure and HLA in healthy donors. Researchers ran the PCR with 60 Vbeta and 13 Jbeta primers. Here immunoSEQ multiplex PCR was the method, and the copy in TCRdb shows in-frame clones only, minus some. The sample contains around 78,000 clones, approximately 70% of which appear only once. The sequenced sample consisted of PBMCs. The receptor set was obtained from a woman aged 35 to 49 in good health and CMV-seropositive.

V is TRBV28 and J is TRBJ1-5; D is unresolved. The germline gives CDR1 MDHEN, CDR2 SYDVKM. The V end lost 5 bases, the J end lost 7 bases, and 6 bases lay between the germline ends. There are 11 residues in the CDR3. CDR3 amino acids: CASSVLQPQHF. CDR3 nucleotides: TGTGCCAGCAGTGTTCTCCAGCCCCAGCATTTT.

This rearrangement joins TRBV7-9 to TRBJ2-1, with 12 bases lining up with TRBD2. The CDR3 length is 16 residues. The V segment lost 2 bases and the J segment 4 bases; nucleotides outside the gene matches: 3. Looked up from germline, CDR1 is SEHNR and CDR2 is FQNEAQ (reference sequence). CDR3 sequence (DNA): TGTGCCAGCAGCTTAAGACTAGCGGGAGAATACAATGAGCAGTTCTTC. Its translation is CASSLRLAGEYNEQFF.

The CDR3 is CAWSVKLAGGNEQFF. In DNA, the CDR3 is TGTGCCTGGAGTGTTAAACTAGCGGGGGGCAATGAGCAGTTCTTC. This rearrangement joins TRBV30 to TRBJ2-1; 12 bases fit TRBD2. V gave up 0 bases and J gave up 6 bases; unmatched junction bases: 3. Germline CDR1 is GTSNPN and CDR2 is SVGIG (reference sequence). The CDR3 has 15 residues.